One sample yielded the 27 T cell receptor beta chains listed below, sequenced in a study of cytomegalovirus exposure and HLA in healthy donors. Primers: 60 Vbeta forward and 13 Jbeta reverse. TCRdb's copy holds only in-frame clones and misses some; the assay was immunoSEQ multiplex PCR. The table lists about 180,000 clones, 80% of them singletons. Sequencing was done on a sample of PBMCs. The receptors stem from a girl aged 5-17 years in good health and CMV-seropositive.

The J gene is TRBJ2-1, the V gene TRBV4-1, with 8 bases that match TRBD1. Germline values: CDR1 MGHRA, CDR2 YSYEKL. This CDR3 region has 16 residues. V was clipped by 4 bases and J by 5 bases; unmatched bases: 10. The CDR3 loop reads CASSRGTGWGHNEQFF. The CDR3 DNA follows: TGCGCCAGCAGCCGGGGGACAGGCTGGGGGCACAATGAGCAGTTCTTC.

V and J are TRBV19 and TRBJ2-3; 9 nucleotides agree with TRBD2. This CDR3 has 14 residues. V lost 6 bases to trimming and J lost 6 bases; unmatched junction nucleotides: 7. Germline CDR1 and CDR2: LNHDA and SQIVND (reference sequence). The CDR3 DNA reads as TGTGCCAGTAGCTCAGCGGGAGGTTCGGATACGCAGTATTTT. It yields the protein CASSSAGGSDTQYF.

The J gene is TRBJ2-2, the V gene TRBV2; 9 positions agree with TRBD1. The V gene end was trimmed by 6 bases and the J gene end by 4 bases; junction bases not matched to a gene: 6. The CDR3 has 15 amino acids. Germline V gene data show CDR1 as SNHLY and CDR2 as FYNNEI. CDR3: CASRPGTGTTGELFF. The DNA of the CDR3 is TGTGCCAGCAGACCCGGGACAGGGACCACCGGGGAGCTGTTTTTT.

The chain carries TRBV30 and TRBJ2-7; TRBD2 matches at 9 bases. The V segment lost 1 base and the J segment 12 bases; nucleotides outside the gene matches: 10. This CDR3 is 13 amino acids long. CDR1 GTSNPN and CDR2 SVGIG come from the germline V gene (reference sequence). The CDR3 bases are TGTGCCTGGAGTGCGCCGGGCGGGAGGGCATTGTACTTC. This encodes CAWSAPGGRALYF.

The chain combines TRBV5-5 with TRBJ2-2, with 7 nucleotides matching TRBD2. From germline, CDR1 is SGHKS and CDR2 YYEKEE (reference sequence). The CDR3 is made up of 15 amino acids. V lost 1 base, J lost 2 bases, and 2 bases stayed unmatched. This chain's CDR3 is CASSLPSGNTGELFF. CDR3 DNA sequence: TGTGCCAGCAGCTTGCCTAGCGGTAACACCGGGGAGCTGTTTTTT.

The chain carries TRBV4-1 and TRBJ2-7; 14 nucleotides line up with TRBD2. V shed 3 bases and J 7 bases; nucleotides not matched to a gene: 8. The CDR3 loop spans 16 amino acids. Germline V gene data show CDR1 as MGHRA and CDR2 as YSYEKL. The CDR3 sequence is CASSQEGLAGVEEQYF. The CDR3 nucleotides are TGCGCCAGCAGCCAGGAGGGACTAGCGGGAGTAGAAGAGCAGTACTTC.

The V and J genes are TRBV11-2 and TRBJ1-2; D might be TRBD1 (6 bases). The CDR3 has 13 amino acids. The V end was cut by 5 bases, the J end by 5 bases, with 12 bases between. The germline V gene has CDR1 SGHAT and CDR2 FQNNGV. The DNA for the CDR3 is TGTGCCAGCAGCCATGCAGGGGAATATGGCTACACCTTC. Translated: CASSHAGEYGYTF. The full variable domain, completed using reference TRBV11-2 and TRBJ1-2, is EAGVAQSPRYKIIEKRQSVAFWCNPISGHATLYWYQQILGQGPKLLIQFQNNGVVDDSQLPKDRFSAERLKGVDSTLKIQPAKLEDSAVYLCASSHAGEYGYTFGSGTRLTVV.

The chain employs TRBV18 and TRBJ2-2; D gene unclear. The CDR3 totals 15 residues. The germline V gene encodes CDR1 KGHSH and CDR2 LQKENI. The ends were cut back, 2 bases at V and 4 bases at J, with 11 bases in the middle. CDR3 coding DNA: TGTGCCAGCTCACCAATCCTACCCGCCACCGGGGAGCTGTTTTTT. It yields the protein CASSPILPATGELFF.

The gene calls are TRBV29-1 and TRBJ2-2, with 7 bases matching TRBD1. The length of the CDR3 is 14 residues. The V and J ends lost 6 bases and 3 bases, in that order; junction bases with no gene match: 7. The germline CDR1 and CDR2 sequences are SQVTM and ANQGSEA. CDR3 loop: CSVVRGPHTGELFF. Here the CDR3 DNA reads TGCAGCGTGGTAAGGGGGCCGCACACCGGGGAGCTGTTTTTT.

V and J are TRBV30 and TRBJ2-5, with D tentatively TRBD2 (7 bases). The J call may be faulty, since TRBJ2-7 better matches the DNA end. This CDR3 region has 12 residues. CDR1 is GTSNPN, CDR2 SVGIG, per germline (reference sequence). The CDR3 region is CAWRGGAYEQYF. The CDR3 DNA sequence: TGTGCCTGGAGAGGGGGGGCCTACGAGCAGTACTTC.

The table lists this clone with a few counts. DNA of the CDR3: TGTGCCAGCAGCTTAGCTAGCGGGGGCTACGAGCAGTACTTC. Its protein is CASSLASGGYEQYF. The rearrangement links TRBV7-8 to TRBJ2-7, with 9 bases identical to TRBD2. The V gene end was trimmed by 0 bases and the J gene end by 3 bases; junction bases not matched to a gene: 0. CDR3 length: 14 residues. Germline CDR1 SGHVS, CDR2 FQNEAQ.

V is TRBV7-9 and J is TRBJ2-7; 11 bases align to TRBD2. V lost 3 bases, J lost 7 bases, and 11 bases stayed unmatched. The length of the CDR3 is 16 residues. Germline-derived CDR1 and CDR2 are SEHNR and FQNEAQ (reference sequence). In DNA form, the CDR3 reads TGTGCCAGCAGCTTCCCCGGGACTAGCGGTCATTTAGAGCAGTACTTC. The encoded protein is CASSFPGTSGHLEQYF.

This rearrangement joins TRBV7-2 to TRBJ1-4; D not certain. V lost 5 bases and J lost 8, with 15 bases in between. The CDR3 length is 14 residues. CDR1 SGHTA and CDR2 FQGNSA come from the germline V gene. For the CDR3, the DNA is TGTGCCAGCAGCGCTAGAATCCTAAGCGAAAAACTGTTTTTT. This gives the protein CASSARILSEKLFF.

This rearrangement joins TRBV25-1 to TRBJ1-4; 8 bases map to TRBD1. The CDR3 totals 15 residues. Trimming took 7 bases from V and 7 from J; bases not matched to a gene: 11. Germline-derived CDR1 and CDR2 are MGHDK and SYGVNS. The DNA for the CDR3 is TGTGCCAGCACCTTCGCCGGACAGGGTCTTGAAAAACTGTTTTTT. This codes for CASTFAGQGLEKLFF.

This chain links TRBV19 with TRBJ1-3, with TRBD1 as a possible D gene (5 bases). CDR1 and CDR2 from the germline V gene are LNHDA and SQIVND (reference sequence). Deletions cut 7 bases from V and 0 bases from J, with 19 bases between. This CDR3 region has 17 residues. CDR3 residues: CASTYPFPGASGNTIYF. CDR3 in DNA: TGTGCCAGTACGTACCCGTTTCCTGGGGCCTCTGGAAACACCATATATTTT.

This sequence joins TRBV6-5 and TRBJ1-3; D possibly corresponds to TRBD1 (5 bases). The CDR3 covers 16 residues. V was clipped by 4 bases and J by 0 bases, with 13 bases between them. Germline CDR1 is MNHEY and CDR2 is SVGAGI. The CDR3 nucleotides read TGTGCCAGCAGTTCATCAGGGCGGACCTCTGGAAACACCATATATTTT. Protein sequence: CASSSSGRTSGNTIYF.

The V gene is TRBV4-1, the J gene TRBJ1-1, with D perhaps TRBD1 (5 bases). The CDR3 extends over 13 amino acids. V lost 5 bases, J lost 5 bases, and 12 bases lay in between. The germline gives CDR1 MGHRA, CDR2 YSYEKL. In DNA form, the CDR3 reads TGCGCCAGCAGCTGGGACTCCGGGACTGAAGCTTTCTTT. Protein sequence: CASSWDSGTEAFF.

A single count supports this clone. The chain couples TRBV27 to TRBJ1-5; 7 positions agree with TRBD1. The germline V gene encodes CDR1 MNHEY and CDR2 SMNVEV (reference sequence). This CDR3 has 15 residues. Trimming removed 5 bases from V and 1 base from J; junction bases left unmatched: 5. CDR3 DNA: TGTGCCAGCAGTCGGGACAGTTTAAGCAATCAGCCCCAGCATTTT. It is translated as CASSRDSLSNQPQHF.

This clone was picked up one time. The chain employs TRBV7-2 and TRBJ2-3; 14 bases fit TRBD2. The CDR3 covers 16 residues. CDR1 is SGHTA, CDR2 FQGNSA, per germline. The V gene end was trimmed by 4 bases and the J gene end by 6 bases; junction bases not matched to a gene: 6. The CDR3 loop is CASSSGLAGVSDTQYF. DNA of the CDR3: TGTGCCAGCAGCTCGGGACTAGCGGGAGTCTCGGATACGCAGTATTTT.

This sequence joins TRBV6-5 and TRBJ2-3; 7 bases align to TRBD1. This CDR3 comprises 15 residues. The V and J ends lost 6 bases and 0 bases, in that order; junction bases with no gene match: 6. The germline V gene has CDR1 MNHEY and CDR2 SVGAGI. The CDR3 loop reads CASRLRGQSTDTQYF. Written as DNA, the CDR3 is TGTGCCAGCAGGCTAAGGGGACAGAGCACAGATACGCAGTATTTT.

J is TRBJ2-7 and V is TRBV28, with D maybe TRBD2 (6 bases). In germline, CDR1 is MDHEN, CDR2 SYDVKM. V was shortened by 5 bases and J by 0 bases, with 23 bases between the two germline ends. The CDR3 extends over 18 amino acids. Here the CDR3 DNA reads TGTGCCAGCAGTGGACTATGGATAATAGCCCAATCCTCCTACGAGCAGTACTTC. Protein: CASSGLWIIAQSSYEQYF.

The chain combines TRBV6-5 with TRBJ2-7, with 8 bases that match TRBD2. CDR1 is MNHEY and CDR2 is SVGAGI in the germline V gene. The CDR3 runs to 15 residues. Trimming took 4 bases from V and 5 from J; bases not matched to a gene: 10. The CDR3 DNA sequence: TGTGCCAGCAGTTCCCCGGGAGGGACTCTCGACGAGCAGTACTTC. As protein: CASSSPGGTLDEQYF.

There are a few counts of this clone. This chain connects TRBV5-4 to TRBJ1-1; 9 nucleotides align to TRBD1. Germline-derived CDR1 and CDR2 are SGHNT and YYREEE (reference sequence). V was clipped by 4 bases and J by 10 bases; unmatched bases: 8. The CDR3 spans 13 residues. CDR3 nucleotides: TGTGCCAGCAGCCGGACAGGGGAGAGGTCAGCTTTCTTT. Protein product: CASSRTGERSAFF.

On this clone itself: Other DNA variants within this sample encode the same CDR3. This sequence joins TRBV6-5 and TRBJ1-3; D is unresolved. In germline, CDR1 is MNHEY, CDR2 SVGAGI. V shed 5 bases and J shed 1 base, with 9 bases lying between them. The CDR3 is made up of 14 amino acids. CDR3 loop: CASSPGLSGNTIYF. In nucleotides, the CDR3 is TGTGCCAGCAGTCCCGGACTGTCTGGAAACACCATATATTTT.

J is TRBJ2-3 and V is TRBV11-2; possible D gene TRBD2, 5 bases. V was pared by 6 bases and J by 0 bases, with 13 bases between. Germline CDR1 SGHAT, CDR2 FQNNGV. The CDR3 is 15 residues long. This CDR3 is CASSHLRRSTDTQYF. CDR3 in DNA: TGTGCCAGCAGTCATCTCCGGAGGAGCACAGATACGCAGTATTTT.

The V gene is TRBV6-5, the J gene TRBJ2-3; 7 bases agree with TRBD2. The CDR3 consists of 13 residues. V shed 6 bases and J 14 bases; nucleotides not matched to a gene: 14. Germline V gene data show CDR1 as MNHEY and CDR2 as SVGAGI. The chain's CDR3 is CASREMVLAVTYF. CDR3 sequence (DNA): TGTGCCAGCAGAGAAATGGTCCTAGCGGTAACGTATTTT.

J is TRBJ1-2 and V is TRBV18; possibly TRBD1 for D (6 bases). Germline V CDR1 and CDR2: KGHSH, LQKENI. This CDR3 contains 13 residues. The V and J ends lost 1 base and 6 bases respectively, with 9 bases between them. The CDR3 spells CASSPRAGDGYTF. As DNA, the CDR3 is TGTGCCAGCTCACCACGGGCAGGGGATGGCTACACCTTC. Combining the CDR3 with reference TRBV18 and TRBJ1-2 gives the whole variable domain NAGVMQNPRHLVRRRGQEARLRCSPMKGHSHVYWYRQLPEEGLKFMVYLQKENIIDESGMPKERFSAEFPKEGPSILRIQQVVRGDSAAYFCASSPRAGDGYTFGSGTRLTVV.